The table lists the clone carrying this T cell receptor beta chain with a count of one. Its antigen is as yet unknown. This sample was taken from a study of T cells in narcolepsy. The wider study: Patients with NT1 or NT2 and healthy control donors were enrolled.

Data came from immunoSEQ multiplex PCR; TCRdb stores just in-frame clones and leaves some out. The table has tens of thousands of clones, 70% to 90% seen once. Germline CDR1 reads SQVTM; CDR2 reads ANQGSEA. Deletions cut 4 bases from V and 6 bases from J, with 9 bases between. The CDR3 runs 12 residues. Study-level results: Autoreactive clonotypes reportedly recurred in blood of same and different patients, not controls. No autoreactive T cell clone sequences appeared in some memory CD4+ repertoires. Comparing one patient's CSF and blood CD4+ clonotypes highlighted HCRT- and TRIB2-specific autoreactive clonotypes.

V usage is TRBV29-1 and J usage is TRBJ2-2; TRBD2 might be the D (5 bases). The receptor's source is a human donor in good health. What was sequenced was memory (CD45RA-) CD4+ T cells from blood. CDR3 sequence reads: CSVGGLPGELFF. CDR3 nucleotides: TGCAGCGTTGGAGGGTTACCCGGGGAGCTGTTTTTT.